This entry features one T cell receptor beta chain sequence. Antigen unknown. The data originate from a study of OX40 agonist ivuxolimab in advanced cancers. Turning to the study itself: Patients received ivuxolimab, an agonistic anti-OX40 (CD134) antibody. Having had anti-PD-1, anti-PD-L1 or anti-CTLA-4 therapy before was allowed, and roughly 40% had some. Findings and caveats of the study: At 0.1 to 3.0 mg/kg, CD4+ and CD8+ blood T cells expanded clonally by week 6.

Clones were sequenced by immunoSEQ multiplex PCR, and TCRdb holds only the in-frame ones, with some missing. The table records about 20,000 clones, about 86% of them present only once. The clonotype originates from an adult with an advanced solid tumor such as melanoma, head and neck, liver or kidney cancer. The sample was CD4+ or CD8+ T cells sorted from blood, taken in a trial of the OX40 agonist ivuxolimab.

CDR3 in amino acids: CASTKTGVDTGELFF. The CDR3 DNA reads as TGTGCCAGCACCAAGACAGGGGTGGACACCGGGGAGCTGTTTTTT. The chain employs TRBV11-3 and TRBJ2-2; TRBD1 matches at 8 bases. V gave up 7 bases and J gave up 3 bases; unmatched junction bases: 7. The CDR3 extends over 15 amino acids. Germline lookup yields CDR1 SGHNT and CDR2 YENEEA.